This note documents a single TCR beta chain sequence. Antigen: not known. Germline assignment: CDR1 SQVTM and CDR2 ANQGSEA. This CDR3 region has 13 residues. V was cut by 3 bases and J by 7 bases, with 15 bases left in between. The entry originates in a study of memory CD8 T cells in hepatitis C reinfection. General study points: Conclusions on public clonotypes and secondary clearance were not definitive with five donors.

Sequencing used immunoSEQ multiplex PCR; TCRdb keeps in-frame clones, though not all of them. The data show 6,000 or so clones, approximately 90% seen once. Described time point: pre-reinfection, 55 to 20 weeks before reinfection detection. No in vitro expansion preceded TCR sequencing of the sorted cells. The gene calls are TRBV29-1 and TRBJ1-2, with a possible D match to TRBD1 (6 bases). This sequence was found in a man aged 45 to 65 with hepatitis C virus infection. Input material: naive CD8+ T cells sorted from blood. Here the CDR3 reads CSVDPGAPGGYTF. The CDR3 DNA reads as TGCAGCGTTGACCCAGGGGCTCCGGGTGGCTACACCTTC.